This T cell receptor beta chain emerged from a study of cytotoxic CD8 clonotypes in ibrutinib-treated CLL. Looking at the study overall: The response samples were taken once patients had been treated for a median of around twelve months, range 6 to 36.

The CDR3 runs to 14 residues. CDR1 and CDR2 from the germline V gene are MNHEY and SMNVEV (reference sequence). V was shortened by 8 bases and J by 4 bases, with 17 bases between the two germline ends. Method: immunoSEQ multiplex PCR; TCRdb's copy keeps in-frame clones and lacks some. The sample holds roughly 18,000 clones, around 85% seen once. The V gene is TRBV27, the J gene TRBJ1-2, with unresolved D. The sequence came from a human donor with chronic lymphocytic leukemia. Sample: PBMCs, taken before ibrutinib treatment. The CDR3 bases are TGTGCCAGCCGCCCCCGCGGGTCAACCTATGGCTACACCTTC. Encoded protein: CASRPRGSTYGYTF.